The T cell receptor beta chain described here comes from a study of tumor-infiltrating lymphocytes in primary liver carcinoma. Overall study context: Samples returned roughly 3.65 to 7.13 million productive TCRbeta reads, a yield that was similar across tissue types.

cDNA specific to TCR beta was made from roughly 500 ng of total RNA, with a constant-region primer employed for priming. Slightly modified ARM-PCR with three nested multiplex PCR rounds yielded TCR beta libraries. The two initial PCR rounds, roughly 9 cycles each, used TRBV1-TRBV30 forward and C-beta reverse primers. TCRdb re-called the multiplex PCR reads through MiXCR, storing one row per CDR3 protein. The top ten hold about a sixth of the sample, which has hundreds of thousands of distinct CDR3 sequences, 50% to 75% seen once. The CDR3 totals 17 residues. The V gene's germline CDR1 is MNHNS and CDR2 SASEGT. Losses at the gene ends were 5 bases for V and 5 bases for J; bases not matched to a gene: 17. Germline DNA was also extracted, and blood RNA derived from unsorted whole blood.

The chain has TRBV6-1 and TRBJ2-5; 7 bases are shared with TRBD1. The sequencing input was peripheral blood. The TCR sequence derives from a woman in her twenties or thirties with primary liver carcinoma and hepatitis B virus infection. CDR3 coding DNA: TGTGCCAGCAGTAAAGGCCCTGGGACAGCTAGGAGTGAGACCCAGTACTTC. It yields the protein CASSKGPGTARSETQYF.